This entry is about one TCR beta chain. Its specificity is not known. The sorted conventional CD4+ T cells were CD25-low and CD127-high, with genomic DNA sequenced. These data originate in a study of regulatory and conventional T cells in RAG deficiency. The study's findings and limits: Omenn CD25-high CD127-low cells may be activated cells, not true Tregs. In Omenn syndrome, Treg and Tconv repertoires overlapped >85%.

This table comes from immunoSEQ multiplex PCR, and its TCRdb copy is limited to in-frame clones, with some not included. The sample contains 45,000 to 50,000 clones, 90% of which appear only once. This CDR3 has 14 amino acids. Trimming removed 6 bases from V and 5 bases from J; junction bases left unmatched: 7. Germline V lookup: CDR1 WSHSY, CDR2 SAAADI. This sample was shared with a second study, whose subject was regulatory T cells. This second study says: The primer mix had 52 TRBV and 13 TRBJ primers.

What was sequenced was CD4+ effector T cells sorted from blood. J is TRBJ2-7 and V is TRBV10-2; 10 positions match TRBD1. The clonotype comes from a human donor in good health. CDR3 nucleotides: TGCGCCAGCAGCATTATGACAGGGGGCCACGAGCAGTACTTC. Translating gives CASSIMTGGHEQYF.